The entry below describes one T cell receptor beta chain. Its antigen is unidentified. This entry belongs to a study of STAT5B mutations in CD4+ large granular lymphocyte leukemia. Method: immunoSEQ multiplex PCR; TCRdb's copy keeps in-frame clones and lacks some. The sample comprises more than 30,000 clones, under 85% of which are singletons, and over 2% rests with the top ten. Whole-study findings and limits: Main leukemic clonotypes were patient-specific, but 20% to 25% appeared at low frequency elsewhere. CD4-sorted patient repertoires seemed more clonal than healthy CD4+ repertoires. The CD4+ versus CD8+ T-LGLL clonality difference may reflect limited sample size. Top patient clones used TRBV06 genes more often: 8/27 versus 2/35 in controls.

The CDR3 is 15 amino acids. With 4 bases clipped from V and 2 bases from J, the junction kept 8 bases outside the gene matches. CDR1 and CDR2 from the germline V gene are SGHNT and YYREEE (reference sequence). The source material was CD4+ T cells from blood buffy coats. The genes are TRBV5-4 and TRBJ1-2; TRBD1 matches at 7 bases. This receptor was identified in a human donor in good health. CDR3 region: CASSLPTGINYGYTF. The CDR3 DNA sequence: TGTGCCAGCAGCCTACCGACAGGGATCAACTATGGCTACACCTTC.